These T cell receptor beta chains were read from a single sample in a study of blood T cell repertoires in COVID-19. Assay used: immunoSEQ multiplex PCR; TCRdb lists only in-frame clones, some missing. The table has roughly 250,000 clones, around 87% seen once; the top ten hold just over 7%. Sequencing was carried out using peripheral blood. The receptors here all came from a man between 60 and 75 years old who had recovered from COVID-19. The CDR3 runs from the conserved cysteine through the conserved F or W. D genes are given only for firm matches. Size values are once, few and many counts, or a class for expanded clones, and some rows have none.

cdr3_nt: TGTGCCAGCAGCGTACTAAGAAACTCGTACAATGAGCAGTTCTTC; cdr3_aa: CASSVLRNSYNEQFF; d_call: NA; j_call: TRBJ2-1; clone_size: NA; v_call: TRBV9
cdr3_nt: TGTGCCACCAGTGAAACGACAGGGGGTACTCAGCCCCAGCATTTT; cdr3_aa: CATSETTGGTQPQHF; d_call: TRBD1; j_call: TRBJ1-5; clone_size: NA; v_call: TRBV24-1
cdr3_nt: TGTGCCAGCAGCTTCGGCCCTCGGGGTGAGCAGTTCTTC; cdr3_aa: CASSFGPRGEQFF; d_call: NA; j_call: TRBJ2-1; clone_size: NA; v_call: TRBV7-2
cdr3_nt: TGTGCCAGCTCACCACGAGGCAGGGGGCTATACGAGCAGTACTTC; cdr3_aa: CASSPRGRGLYEQYF; d_call: TRBD1; j_call: TRBJ2-7; clone_size: NA; v_call: TRBV18
cdr3_nt: TGTGCCAGCAGTGTGGAACAGTACTATGGCTACACCTTC; cdr3_aa: CASSVEQYYGYTF; d_call: NA; j_call: TRBJ1-2; clone_size: NA; v_call: TRBV2
cdr3_nt: TGTGCCAGCAGCCGCACTAGCGGGGGATCAGATACGCAGTATTTT; cdr3_aa: CASSRTSGGSDTQYF; d_call: TRBD2; j_call: TRBJ2-3; clone_size: NA; v_call: TRBV11-1
cdr3_nt: TGTGCCAGCAGTCCTTCTAACACTGAAGCTTTCTTT; cdr3_aa: CASSPSNTEAFF; d_call: NA; j_call: TRBJ1-1; clone_size: few; v_call: TRBV6-5
cdr3_nt: TGTGCCACCAGCAGAGATAGTTCAAACGAGCAGTACTTC; cdr3_aa: CATSRDSSNEQYF; d_call: NA; j_call: TRBJ2-7; clone_size: NA; v_call: TRBV15
cdr3_nt: TGCGCCAGCAGCCTGACTAGCGGGGGGCGGAATGAGCAGTTCTTC; cdr3_aa: CASSLTSGGRNEQFF; d_call: TRBD2; j_call: TRBJ2-1; clone_size: NA; v_call: TRBV4-1
cdr3_nt: TGCGCCAGCAGCTTGGTGGGACAGGGGAAAGGCAATGAGCAGTTCTTC; cdr3_aa: CASSLVGQGKGNEQFF; d_call: TRBD1; j_call: TRBJ2-1; clone_size: NA; v_call: TRBV5-1
cdr3_nt: TGTGCCAGCAGTGACCTCTTAGCGGACAGGGGGTTTTTACGCTACACCTTC; cdr3_aa: CASSDLLADRGFLRYTF; d_call: TRBD1; j_call: TRBJ1-2; clone_size: NA; v_call: TRBV6-1
cdr3_nt: TGTGCCAGCAGCTTATGGGCAGGCCAAGAGACCCAGTACTTC; cdr3_aa: CASSLWAGQETQYF; d_call: NA; j_call: TRBJ2-5; clone_size: NA; v_call: TRBV7-8
cdr3_nt: TGCGCCAGCGGGACAGGGGACCCCTTGGATGTCGGCGGGGAGCTGTTTTTT; cdr3_aa: CASGTGDPLDVGGELFF; d_call: TRBD1; j_call: TRBJ2-2; clone_size: NA; v_call: TRBV5-1
cdr3_nt: TGCGCCAGCAGTTGGGAGTTCACCGGGGAGCTGTTTTTT; cdr3_aa: CASSWEFTGELFF; d_call: NA; j_call: TRBJ2-2; clone_size: few; v_call: TRBV5-1